The TCR beta chain described here comes from a study of glioma-infiltrating T cells after dendritic cell vaccination. Repertoires were generated with immunoSEQ multiplex PCR, while TCRdb's copy carries only in-frame clones and drops some. This table holds about 3,100 clones, around 79% found once. Comment on this clone: The antigen remains unidentified. The DNA is left out, because the CDR3 cannot be placed on it with certainty; the CDR3 is given as TCRdb lists it.

The CDR3 is 15 residues long, ends included. General study results and limits: Higher pretreatment TIL content predicted longer progression-free time and survival. No direct clonality-survival link was found; a diverse polyclonal response may matter.

This sample comprised tumor tissue, obtained before dendritic cell vaccination. J is TRBJ1-1 and V is TRBV21-1; TRBD1 reflects the table's D call only, with no check against the DNA. TRBV21-1 is shown as a pseudogene. The sequence derives from a human donor with glioblastoma. CDR3 loop: CASSQDWGLGTEAFF.